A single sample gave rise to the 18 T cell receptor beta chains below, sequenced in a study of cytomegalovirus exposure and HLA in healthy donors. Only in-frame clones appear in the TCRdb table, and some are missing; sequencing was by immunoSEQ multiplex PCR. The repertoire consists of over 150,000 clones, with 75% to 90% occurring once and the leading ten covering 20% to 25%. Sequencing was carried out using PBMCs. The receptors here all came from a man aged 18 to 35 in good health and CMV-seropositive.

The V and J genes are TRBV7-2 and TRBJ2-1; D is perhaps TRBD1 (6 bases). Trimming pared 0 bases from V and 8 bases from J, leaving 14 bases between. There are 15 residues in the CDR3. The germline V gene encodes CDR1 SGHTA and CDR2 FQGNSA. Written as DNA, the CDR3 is TGTGCCAGCAGCTTAGCGGGGGCCCACTCGGATGAGCAGTTCTTC. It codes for CASSLAGAHSDEQFF.

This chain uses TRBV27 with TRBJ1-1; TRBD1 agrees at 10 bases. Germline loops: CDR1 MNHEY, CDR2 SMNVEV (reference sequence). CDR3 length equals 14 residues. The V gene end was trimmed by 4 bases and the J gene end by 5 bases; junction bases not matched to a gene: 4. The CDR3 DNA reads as TGTGCCAGCAGTTCGGACAGGGGGAGAACTGAAGCTTTCTTT. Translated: CASSSDRGRTEAFF.

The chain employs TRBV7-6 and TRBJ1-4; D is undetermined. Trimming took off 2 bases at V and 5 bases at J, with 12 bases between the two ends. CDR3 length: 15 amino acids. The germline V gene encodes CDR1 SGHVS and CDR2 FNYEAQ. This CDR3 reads CASSLFGLQNEKLFF. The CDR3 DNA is TGTGCCAGCAGCTTATTTGGACTTCAGAATGAAAAACTGTTTTTT.

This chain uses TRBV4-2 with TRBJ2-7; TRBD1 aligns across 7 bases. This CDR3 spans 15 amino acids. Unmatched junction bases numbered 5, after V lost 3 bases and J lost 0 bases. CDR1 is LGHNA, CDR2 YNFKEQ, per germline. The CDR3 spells CASSHGQDSSYEQYF. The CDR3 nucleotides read TGTGCCAGCAGCCACGGACAGGATAGCTCCTACGAGCAGTACTTC.

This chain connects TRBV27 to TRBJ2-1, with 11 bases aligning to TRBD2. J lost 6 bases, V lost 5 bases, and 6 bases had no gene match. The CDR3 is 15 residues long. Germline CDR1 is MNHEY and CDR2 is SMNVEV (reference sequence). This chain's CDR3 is CASSDRTSGLNEQFF. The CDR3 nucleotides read TGTGCCAGCAGTGACCGGACTAGCGGGCTCAATGAGCAGTTCTTC.

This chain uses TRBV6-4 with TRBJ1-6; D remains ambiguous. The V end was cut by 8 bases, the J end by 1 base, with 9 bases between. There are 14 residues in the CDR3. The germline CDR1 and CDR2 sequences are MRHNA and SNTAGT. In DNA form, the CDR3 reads TGTGCCAGCTCTGAGGGATCCTATAATTCACCCCTCCACTTT. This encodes CASSEGSYNSPLHF.

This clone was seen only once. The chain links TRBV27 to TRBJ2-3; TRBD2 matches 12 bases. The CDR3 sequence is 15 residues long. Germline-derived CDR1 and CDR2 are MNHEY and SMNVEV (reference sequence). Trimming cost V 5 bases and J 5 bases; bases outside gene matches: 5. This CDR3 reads CASSQAGLAGDTQYF. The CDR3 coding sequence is TGTGCCAGCAGTCAAGCGGGACTAGCGGGAGATACGCAGTATTTT.

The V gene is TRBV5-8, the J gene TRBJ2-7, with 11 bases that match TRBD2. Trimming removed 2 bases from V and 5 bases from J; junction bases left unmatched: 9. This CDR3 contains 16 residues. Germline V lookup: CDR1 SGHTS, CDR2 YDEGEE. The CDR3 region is CASSLMLAGGLDEQYF. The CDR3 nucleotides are TGTGCCAGCAGCTTAATGCTAGCGGGAGGTTTAGACGAGCAGTACTTC.

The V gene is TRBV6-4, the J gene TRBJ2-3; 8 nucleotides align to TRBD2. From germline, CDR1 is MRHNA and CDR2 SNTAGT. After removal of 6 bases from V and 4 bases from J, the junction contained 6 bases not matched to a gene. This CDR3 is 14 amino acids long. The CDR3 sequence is CASSAGLDSDTQYF. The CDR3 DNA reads TGTGCCAGCAGCGCGGGACTAGACTCAGATACGCAGTATTTT.

CDR3 residues: CASSDPRQGSTYEQYF. The CDR3 DNA reads as TGTGCCAGCAGTGATCCTAGACAGGGCAGTACCTACGAGCAGTACTTC. The chain uses TRBV6-1 and TRBJ2-7, with 7 bases that match TRBD1. Germline values: CDR1 MNHNS, CDR2 SASEGT. J lost 2 bases, V lost 3 bases, and 10 bases had no gene match. The CDR3 runs 16 residues.

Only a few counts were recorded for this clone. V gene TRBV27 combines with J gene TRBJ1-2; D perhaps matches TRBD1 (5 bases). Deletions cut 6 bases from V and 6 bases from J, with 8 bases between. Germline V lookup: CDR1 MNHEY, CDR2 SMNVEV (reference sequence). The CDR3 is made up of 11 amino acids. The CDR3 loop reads CASRGTNGYTF. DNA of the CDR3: TGTGCCAGCAGGGGGACTAATGGCTACACCTTC.

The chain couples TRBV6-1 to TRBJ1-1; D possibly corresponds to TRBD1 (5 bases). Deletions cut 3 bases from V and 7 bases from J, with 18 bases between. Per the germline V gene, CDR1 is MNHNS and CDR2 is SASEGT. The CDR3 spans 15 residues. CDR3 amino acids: CASSERTGGTGEAFF. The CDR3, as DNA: TGTGCCAGCAGTGAGCGGACGGGGGGAACGGGTGAAGCTTTCTTT.

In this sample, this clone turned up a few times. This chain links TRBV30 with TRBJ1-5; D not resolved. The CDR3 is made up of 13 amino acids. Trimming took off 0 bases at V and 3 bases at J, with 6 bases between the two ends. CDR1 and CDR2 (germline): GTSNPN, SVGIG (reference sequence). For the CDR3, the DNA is TGTGCCTGGAGTGTAACAGACAATCAGCCCCAGCATTTT. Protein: CAWSVTDNQPQHF.

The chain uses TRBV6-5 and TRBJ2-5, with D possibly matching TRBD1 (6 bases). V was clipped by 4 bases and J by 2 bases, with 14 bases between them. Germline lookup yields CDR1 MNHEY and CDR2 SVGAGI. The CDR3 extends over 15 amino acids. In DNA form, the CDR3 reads TGTGCCAGCAGTTTCGATGGGGGCACACAAGAGACCCAGTACTTC. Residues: CASSFDGGTQETQYF.

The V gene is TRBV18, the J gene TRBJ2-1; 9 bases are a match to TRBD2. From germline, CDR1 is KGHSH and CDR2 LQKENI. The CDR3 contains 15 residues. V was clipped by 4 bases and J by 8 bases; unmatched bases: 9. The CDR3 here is CASSLASGRIDEQFF. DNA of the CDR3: TGTGCCAGCTCACTCGCCAGCGGGAGGATAGATGAGCAGTTCTTC.

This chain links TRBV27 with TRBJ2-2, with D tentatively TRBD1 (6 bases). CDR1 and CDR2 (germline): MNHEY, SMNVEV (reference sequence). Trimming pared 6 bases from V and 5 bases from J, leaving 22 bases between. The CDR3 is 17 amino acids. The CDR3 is CASSGQFHSPGTGELFF. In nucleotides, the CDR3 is TGTGCCAGCAGCGGACAGTTCCATTCTCCGGGGACCGGGGAGCTGTTTTTT.

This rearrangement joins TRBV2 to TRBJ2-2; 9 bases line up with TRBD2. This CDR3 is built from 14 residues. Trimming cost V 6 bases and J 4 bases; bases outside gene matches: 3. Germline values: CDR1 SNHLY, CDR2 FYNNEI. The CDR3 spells CASRGSGSTGELFF. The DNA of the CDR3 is TGTGCCAGCAGGGGTAGCGGGAGCACCGGGGAGCTGTTTTTT.

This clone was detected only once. The CDR3 sequence: CASSFGGAVGYTF. The CDR3 nucleotides read TGTGCCAGCAGCTTCGGGGGGGCTGTAGGCTACACCTTC. This chain joins TRBV5-6 and TRBJ1-2; weak D call: TRBD1 (6 bases). The germline V and J ends were trimmed by 2 bases and 8 bases, with 13 bases remaining between them. This CDR3 spans 13 amino acids. Looked up from germline, CDR1 is SGHDT and CDR2 is YYEEEE.